This entry describes one T cell receptor beta chain. Some clones are missing from TCRdb's copy, which holds only in-frame ones; the method was immunoSEQ multiplex PCR. This sample has thousands of clones, with approximately 96% found just once. The record originates from a study of naive CD8 T cells in extremely preterm neonates. Germline CDR1 is SEHNR and CDR2 is FQNEAQ (reference sequence). V trimming: 2 bases; J trimming: 6 bases; junction bases outside the gene matches: 4. The CDR3 sequence is 14 residues long. The chain uses TRBV7-9 and TRBJ2-3, with 8 bases matching TRBD1. The sequenced sample consisted of naive CD8+ T cells from blood. This clonotype originated in a human donor in good health. As DNA, the CDR3 is TGTGCCAGCAGCTTACAGGGGGCGGGGGATACGCAGTATTTT. Its protein product is CASSLQGAGDTQYF.